The 21 T cell receptor beta chains listed next were all sequenced from one sample in a study of shared clonotypes between healthy human individuals. This table comes from immunoSEQ multiplex PCR, and its TCRdb copy is limited to in-frame clones, with some not included. The sample lists about 2.4 million clones; more than 85% were seen once. Source material: naive CD4+ T cells from PBMCs. As for subset: CD45RA+ positively selected. These receptor sequences come from a man between 18 and 35 years old in good health. Some clones in this sample may be carry-over from other donors' samples.

As concerns this clone: The same CDR3 is also encoded by other DNA sequences in this sample. The V gene is TRBV28, the J gene TRBJ2-7; D gene unclear. The length of the CDR3 is 11 residues. Deletions cut 6 bases from V and 3 bases from J, with 6 bases between. The germline V gene has CDR1 MDHEN and CDR2 SYDVKM. The CDR3 DNA sequence: TGTGCCAGCAGGTCCCGCTACGAGCAGTACTTC. This encodes CASRSRYEQYF.

The chain joins TRBV2 to TRBJ1-6; maybe TRBD1 (5 bases). The CDR3 has 15 residues. The V end lost 7 bases, the J end lost 6 bases, and 16 bases lay between the germline ends. Looked up from germline, CDR1 is SNHLY and CDR2 is FYNNEI. CDR3: CASTQRGDGNSPLHF. The CDR3 coding sequence is TGTGCCAGCACTCAACGAGGGGATGGTAATTCACCCCTCCACTTT.

The J gene is TRBJ2-2, the V gene TRBV7-3; 7 bases agree with TRBD1. Germline CDR1 and CDR2: SGHTA and FQGTGA. The trim removed 6 bases at V and 1 base at J, leaving 2 bases unmatched. There are 14 residues in the CDR3. DNA of the CDR3: TGTGCCAGCAGACGGACAGGGAACACCGGGGAGCTGTTTTTT. This translates into CASRRTGNTGELFF.

The V gene is TRBV2, the J gene TRBJ1-1, with D perhaps TRBD1 (5 bases). There are 15 residues in the CDR3. The ends were cut back, 6 bases at V and 0 bases at J, with 14 bases in the middle. CDR1 is SNHLY, CDR2 FYNNEI, per germline. CDR3 region: CASREQGILNTEAFF. The CDR3 nucleotides are TGTGCCAGCAGAGAGCAGGGAATCCTGAACACTGAAGCTTTCTTT.

This chain connects TRBV29-1 to TRBJ1-1; weak D call: TRBD1 (6 bases). CDR3 length equals 14 residues. V lost 2 bases and J 1 base, leaving 11 bases between the germline ends. Germline lookup yields CDR1 SQVTM and CDR2 ANQGSEA. The CDR3 region is CSVERRTANTEAFF. DNA for the CDR3: TGCAGCGTTGAAAGGAGGACAGCGAACACTGAAGCTTTCTTT.

The chain combines TRBV4-1 with TRBJ2-1; the match to TRBD2 covers 7 bases. Germline lookup yields CDR1 MGHRA and CDR2 YSYEKL. After removal of 5 bases from V and 5 bases from J, the junction contained 12 bases not matched to a gene. The CDR3 loop spans 16 amino acids. This CDR3 is CASSIRPLAANNEQFF. The CDR3, as DNA: TGCGCCAGCAGCATACGCCCCCTAGCGGCAAACAATGAGCAGTTCTTC.

The genes are TRBV7-9 and TRBJ2-7; TRBD2 aligns across 7 bases. CDR3 length: 14 amino acids. The ends lost 4 bases at V and 6 bases at J; junction bases unmatched: 9. The V gene's germline CDR1 is SEHNR and CDR2 FQNEAQ (reference sequence). The CDR3, as DNA: TGTGCCAGCAGCTCCCAGTGGGAGGGCTCCGAGCAGTACTTC. Protein product: CASSSQWEGSEQYF.

V gene TRBV7-2 combines with J gene TRBJ1-2, with TRBD1 as a possible D gene (6 bases). Per germline, CDR1 SGHTA and CDR2 FQGNSA. The CDR3 loop spans 14 amino acids. Between the trimmed V and J ends, which lost 1 base and 7 bases, there was a span of 13 bases. This CDR3 is CASSLDGRGSGYTF. CDR3 in DNA: TGTGCCAGCAGCTTAGACGGCAGGGGCTCTGGCTACACCTTC.

The V and J genes are TRBV5-1 and TRBJ2-2; tentatively, D is TRBD2 (5 bases). CDR3 size: 15 residues. V was cut by 6 bases and J by 4 bases, with 16 bases left in between. Germline values: CDR1 SGHRS, CDR2 YFSETQ. The CDR3 DNA sequence: TGCGCCAGCACGGGGATAGAGGGCGGCACCGGGGAGCTGTTTTTT. This codes for CASTGIEGGTGELFF.

This chain joins TRBV27 and TRBJ1-2, with 12 bases lining up with TRBD1. The CDR3 totals 14 residues. Trimming took 6 bases from V and 4 from J; bases not matched to a gene: 3. The germline V gene has CDR1 MNHEY and CDR2 SMNVEV (reference sequence). CDR3 DNA sequence: TGTGCCAGCAGGGGGACAGGGGGCCGCTATGGCTACACCTTC. Protein sequence: CASRGTGGRYGYTF.

The V call is TRBV29-1, the J call TRBJ2-1; 7 bases fit TRBD2. The germline CDR1 and CDR2 sequences are SQVTM and ANQGSEA. V lost 4 bases and J lost 0; bases outside the gene matches: 9. The CDR3 length is 16 residues. CDR3 loop: CSVGLAGGSSYNEQFF. CDR3 DNA sequence: TGCAGCGTTGGATTAGCGGGTGGGAGCTCCTACAATGAGCAGTTCTTC.

On this clone: The sample has other DNA sequences that encode this CDR3 too. The V and J genes are TRBV28 and TRBJ1-2, with 7 bases lining up with TRBD1. The V and J ends lost 6 bases and 5 bases, in that order; junction bases with no gene match: 6. The CDR3 has 13 amino acids. The germline CDR1 and CDR2 sequences are MDHEN and SYDVKM. The CDR3 loop is CASSLQGEYGYTF. The CDR3 DNA reads TGTGCCAGCAGCCTCCAGGGGGAGTATGGCTACACCTTC.

As to this clone: Additional DNA sequences in this sample encode the identical CDR3. J is TRBJ1-2 and V is TRBV28; the D is unclear. Deletions cut 3 bases from V and 3 bases from J, with 5 bases between. Germline lookup yields CDR1 MDHEN and CDR2 SYDVKM. CDR3 length equals 12 residues. For the CDR3, the DNA is TGTGCCAGCAGTTTTAGAGACTATGGCTACACCTTC. Amino acid sequence: CASSFRDYGYTF.

This clone was picked up one time. This chain joins TRBV18 and TRBJ2-7, with 10 nucleotides matching TRBD2. V shed 6 bases and J 2 bases; nucleotides not matched to a gene: 7. CDR3 size: 15 residues. Germline CDR1 reads KGHSH; CDR2 reads LQKENI. The CDR3 DNA sequence: TGTGCCAGCTCGCTAGGGACTAGCGAAGCCTACGAGCAGTACTTC. It translates to CASSLGTSEAYEQYF.

Remarks on this clone: Distinct nucleotide sequences in the sample also encode this CDR3. The chain combines TRBV7-2 with TRBJ1-5, with D hard to call. V shed 2 bases and J shed 6 bases, with 5 bases lying between them. The length of the CDR3 is 12 residues. Germline values: CDR1 SGHTA, CDR2 FQGNSA. The CDR3 nucleotides are TGTGCCAGCAGCTTATATTCTCAGCCCCAGCATTTT. As protein: CASSLYSQPQHF.

The CDR3 loop is CASNTPDSNYGYTF. The CDR3 DNA is TGTGCCAGCAACACACCGGACAGCAACTATGGCTACACCTTC. This sequence joins TRBV28 and TRBJ1-2; D is perhaps TRBD1 (6 bases). V lost 7 bases to trimming and J lost 2 bases, with 14 bases between them. CDR1 and CDR2 from the germline V gene are MDHEN and SYDVKM. This CDR3 spans 14 amino acids.

Remarks on this clone: In the same sample, other DNA sequences code for this CDR3. This chain uses TRBV28 with TRBJ2-1; D not certain. The CDR3 loop spans 12 amino acids. The germline V gene has CDR1 MDHEN and CDR2 SYDVKM. V gave up 4 bases and J gave up 4 bases, with 5 bases separating them. The CDR3 here is CASSSAYNEQFF. CDR3 DNA sequence: TGTGCCAGCAGTTCGGCATACAATGAGCAGTTCTTC.

V gene TRBV5-4 combines with J gene TRBJ2-7; the D gene is possibly TRBD2 (6 bases). The CDR3 has 13 residues. The germline V gene encodes CDR1 SGHNT and CDR2 YYREEE (reference sequence). The V end lost 4 bases, the J end lost 7 bases, and 15 bases lay between the germline ends. CDR3 sequence reads: CASSGGLRMEQYF. The CDR3 DNA follows: TGTGCCAGCAGCGGAGGGTTGCGGATGGAGCAGTACTTC.

This chain links TRBV5-8 with TRBJ2-7, with D possibly being TRBD1 or TRBD2 (5 bases each). The CDR3 is 13 amino acids. From germline, CDR1 is SGHTS and CDR2 YDEGEE. V was pared by 7 bases and J by 5 bases, with 16 bases between. The CDR3 DNA reads TGTGCCAGCGGCTGGGGGACCCGTCACGAGCAGTACTTC. Translating it yields CASGWGTRHEQYF.

The rearrangement uses TRBV28 and TRBJ1-5, with 7 bases that match TRBD1. CDR1 MDHEN and CDR2 SYDVKM come from the germline V gene. The CDR3 runs to 15 residues. V lost 3 bases and J lost 3; bases outside the gene matches: 5. CDR3 DNA: TGTGCCAGCAGTTTGGGAGGGGGCAACAATCAGCCCCAGCATTTT. It specifies CASSLGGGNNQPQHF.

The V gene is TRBV5-1, the J gene TRBJ2-7, with 7 bases identical to TRBD1. The V gene's germline CDR1 is SGHRS and CDR2 YFSETQ. CDR3 length equals 14 residues. V shed 2 bases and J 4 bases; nucleotides not matched to a gene: 6. The CDR3 DNA reads TGCGCCAGCAGCTTCCCAGGGGGTGATTACGAGCAGTACTTC. This encodes CASSFPGGDYEQYF.